The 10 T cell receptor beta chains given below trace back to one sample, sequenced in a study of OX40 agonist ivuxolimab in advanced cancers. Profiled with immunoSEQ multiplex PCR; TCRdb holds only in-frame clones, not every one. Found here are roughly 75,000 clones, 86% of them singletons; the top ten hold around 6.3%. The specimen was CD4+ or CD8+ T cells sorted from blood, collected in a trial of the OX40 agonist ivuxolimab. These receptors originate from an adult with an advanced solid tumor such as melanoma, head and neck, liver or kidney cancer.

This rearrangement joins TRBV4-1 to TRBJ2-5, with a possible D match to TRBD1 (6 bases). The better agreement between TRBJ2-7 and the DNA end casts doubt on the J call. CDR3 size: 17 residues. The germline V gene encodes CDR1 MGHRA and CDR2 YSYEKL. The DNA for the CDR3 is TGCGCCAGCAGCCAGCCTATAAGGGGACAACGAACCTACGAGCAGTACTTC. Its protein product is CASSQPIRGQRTYEQYF.

The V and J genes are TRBV27 and TRBJ2-7; TRBD2 aligns across 13 bases. V lost 0 bases, J lost 9 bases, and 20 bases stayed unmatched. This CDR3 is built from 20 residues. From germline, CDR1 is MNHEY and CDR2 SMNVEV (reference sequence). Here the CDR3 reads CASSLSSTRTGLAGASRQYF. The CDR3, as DNA: TGTGCCAGCAGTTTATCGAGCACCCGGACAGGACTAGCGGGAGCCTCACGGCAGTACTTC.

The count of this clone is one. V usage is TRBV2 and J usage is TRBJ2-7; the D is unclear. This CDR3 comprises 12 residues. Trimming pared 5 bases from V and 1 base from J, leaving 6 bases between. Germline CDR1 is SNHLY and CDR2 is FYNNEI. The CDR3 nucleotides are TGTGCCAGCAGTCTTTTTTCCTACGAGCAGTACTTC. Translation gives CASSLFSYEQYF.

V usage is TRBV2 and J usage is TRBJ1-5; D is perhaps TRBD1 (6 bases). Trimming removed 7 bases from V and 7 bases from J, with 14 bases in between. CDR1 is SNHLY and CDR2 is FYNNEI in the germline V gene. The CDR3 extends over 13 amino acids. The CDR3 loop reads CASKWGRGQPQHF. The CDR3 DNA sequence: TGTGCCAGCAAGTGGGGGCGCGGGCAGCCCCAGCATTTT.

This chain's CDR3 is CAWSTSGSDEQFF. The CDR3, as DNA: TGTGCCTGGTCGACTAGCGGGAGCGATGAGCAGTTCTTC. The chain couples TRBV30 to TRBJ2-1; 12 bases are shared with TRBD2. V was pared by 5 bases and J by 8 bases, with 4 bases of the junction left unmatched. Germline V CDR1 and CDR2: GTSNPN, SVGIG (reference sequence). This CDR3 is built from 13 residues.

Only one count was recorded for this clone. The CDR3 DNA is TGCGCCAGCAGCTTCCCCGGGACTTCCAACGAGCAGTACTTC. Translation gives CASSFPGTSNEQYF. The chain is built from TRBV5-1 and TRBJ2-5, with TRBD2 as a possible D gene (6 bases). Gene TRBJ2-7 matches the end of the DNA better, so the J call may be wrong. In germline, CDR1 is SGHRS, CDR2 YFSETQ. This CDR3 has 14 amino acids.

The gene calls are TRBV7-6 and TRBJ2-3; perhaps TRBD2 as D (5 bases). Trimming cost V 1 base and J 1 base, with 9 bases left between them. The V gene's germline CDR1 is SGHVS and CDR2 FNYEAQ. CDR3 length: 15 residues. The CDR3 region is CASSLGLGGTDTQYF. CDR3 sequence (DNA): TGTGCCAGCAGCTTAGGGTTGGGAGGCACAGATACGCAGTATTTT.

The chain uses TRBV11-1 and TRBJ1-1, with D possibly matching TRBD1 (6 bases). In germline, CDR1 is SGHAT, CDR2 FQDESV (reference sequence). V lost 6 bases and J 3 bases, leaving 17 bases between the germline ends. The CDR3 has 15 amino acids. As DNA, the CDR3 is TGTGCCAGCAGTGGGGGACACCCCTGGGACACTGAAGCTTTCTTT. It encodes CASSGGHPWDTEAFF. Combining the CDR3 with reference TRBV11-1 and TRBJ1-1 gives the whole variable domain EAEVAQSPRYKITEKSQAVAFWCDPISGHATLYWYRQILGQGPELLVQFQDESVVDDSQLPKDRFSAERLKGVDSTLKIQPAELGDSAMYLCASSGGHPWDTEAFFGQGTRLTVV.

The chain is built from TRBV12-5 and TRBJ2-1; D perhaps matches TRBD1 (5 bases). The CDR3 has 13 amino acids. The V end was cut by 2 bases, the J end by 4 bases, with 6 bases between. The germline V gene has CDR1 LGHNT and CDR2 FRNRAP. The CDR3 protein is CASGLQGYNEQFF. CDR3 DNA sequence: TGTGCTAGTGGTTTGCAGGGATACAATGAGCAGTTCTTC.

V usage is TRBV6-6 and J usage is TRBJ1-5, with a tentative D call TRBD1 (5 bases). This CDR3 is 14 amino acids long. Between the trimmed V and J ends, which lost 3 bases and 5 bases, there was a span of 11 bases. Germline assignment: CDR1 MNHNY and CDR2 SVGAGI (reference sequence). The CDR3, as DNA: TGTGCCAGCAGTTATGACAGCCAATATCAGCCCCAGCATTTT. Amino acid sequence: CASSYDSQYQPQHF.